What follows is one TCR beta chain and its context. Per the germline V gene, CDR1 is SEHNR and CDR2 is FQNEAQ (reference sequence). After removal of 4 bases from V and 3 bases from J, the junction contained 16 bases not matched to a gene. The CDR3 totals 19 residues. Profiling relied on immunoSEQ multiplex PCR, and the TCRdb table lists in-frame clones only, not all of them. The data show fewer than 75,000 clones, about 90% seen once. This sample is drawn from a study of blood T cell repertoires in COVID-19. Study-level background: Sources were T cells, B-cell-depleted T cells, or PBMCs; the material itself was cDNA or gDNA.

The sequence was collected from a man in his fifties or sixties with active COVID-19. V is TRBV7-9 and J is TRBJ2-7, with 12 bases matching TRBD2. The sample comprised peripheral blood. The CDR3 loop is CASSSTGLAGSTTYYEQYF. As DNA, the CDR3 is TGTGCCAGCAGCTCGACGGGACTAGCGGGTTCCACAACGTACTACGAGCAGTACTTC.